The entry below describes one T cell receptor (beta chain). The sample comes from a study of shared T cell receptors in the human thymus. Libraries were prepared by immunoSEQ multiplex PCR; TCRdb keeps only in-frame clonotypes and omits some of them. The sample lists roughly 500,000 clones; 75% to 85% were seen once. CDR3 size: 13 residues. The V and J ends lost 11 bases and 5 bases, in that order; junction bases with no gene match: 6. Germline V gene data show CDR1 as KGHSH and CDR2 as LQKENI. These data also formed part of another study, on human thymus T cells. That source notes: The donor group consisted of healthy Finnish infants who were having corrective surgery for congenital heart defects. Thymus tissue for the work was resected from patients undergoing corrective heart surgery. V and J genes seemed to be used with bias in thymic and blood repertoires. Related research described strongly overlapping thymic repertoires in unrelated people.

This chain uses TRBV18 with TRBJ2-1, with TRBD2 matching over 10 bases. Sequences were obtained from thymocytes. This sequence originates from a boy under two years old with a congenital heart defect. The CDR3 DNA is TGTGCCGACCTAGCGGGAGAGCACAATGAGCAGTTCTTC. Its translation is CADLAGEHNEQFF.